The clone carrying this TCR beta chain occurred once. This record comes from a study of control samples from healthy donors and cancer patients. V was clipped by 6 bases and J by 3 bases, with 11 bases between them. The CDR3 totals 13 residues. The V gene's germline CDR1 is GTSNPN and CDR2 SVGIG (reference sequence). Clones were read by immunoSEQ multiplex PCR, and TCRdb kept only the in-frame ones, dropping some. The sample has over 7,500 clones, 75% to 95% seen once. The source material was PBMCs. The receptor was derived from a man between 60 and 70 years old with colorectal cancer. V gene TRBV30 combines with J gene TRBJ1-4; D possibly corresponds to TRBD1 (5 bases). This chain's CDR3 is CACVDRPNEKLFF. The CDR3 DNA reads TGTGCCTGTGTTGACAGACCTAATGAAAAACTGTTTTTT.